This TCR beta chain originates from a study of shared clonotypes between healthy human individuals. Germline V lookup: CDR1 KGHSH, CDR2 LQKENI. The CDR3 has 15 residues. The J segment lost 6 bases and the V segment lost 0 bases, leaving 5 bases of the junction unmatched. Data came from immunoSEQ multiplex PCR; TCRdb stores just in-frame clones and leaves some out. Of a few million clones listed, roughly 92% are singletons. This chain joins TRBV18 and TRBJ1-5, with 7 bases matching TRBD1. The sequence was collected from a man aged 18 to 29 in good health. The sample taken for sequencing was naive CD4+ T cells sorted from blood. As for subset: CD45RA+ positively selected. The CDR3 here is CASSPPNRGGQPQHF. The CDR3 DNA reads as TGTGCCAGCTCACCACCCAACAGGGGCGGTCAGCCCCAGCATTTT. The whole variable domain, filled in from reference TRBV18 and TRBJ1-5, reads NAGVMQNPRHLVRRRGQEARLRCSPMKGHSHVYWYRQLPEEGLKFMVYLQKENIIDESGMPKERFSAEFPKEGPSILRIQQVVRGDSAAYFCASSPPNRGGQPQHFGDGTRLSIL.